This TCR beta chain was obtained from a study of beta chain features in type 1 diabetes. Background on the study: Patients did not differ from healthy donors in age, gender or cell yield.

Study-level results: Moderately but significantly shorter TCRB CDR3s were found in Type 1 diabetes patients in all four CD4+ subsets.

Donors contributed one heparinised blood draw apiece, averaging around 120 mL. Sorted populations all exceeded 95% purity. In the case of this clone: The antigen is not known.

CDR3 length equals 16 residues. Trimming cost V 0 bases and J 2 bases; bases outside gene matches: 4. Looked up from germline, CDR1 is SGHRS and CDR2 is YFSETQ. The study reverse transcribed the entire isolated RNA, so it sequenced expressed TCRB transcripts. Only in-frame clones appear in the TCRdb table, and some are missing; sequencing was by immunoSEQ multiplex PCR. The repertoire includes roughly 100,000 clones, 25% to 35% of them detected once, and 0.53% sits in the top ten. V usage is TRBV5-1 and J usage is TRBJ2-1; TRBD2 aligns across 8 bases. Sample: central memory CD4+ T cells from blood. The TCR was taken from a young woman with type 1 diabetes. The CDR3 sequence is CASSLDPAGAYNEQFF. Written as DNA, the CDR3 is TGCGCCAGCAGCTTGGACCCAGCGGGGGCCTACAATGAGCAGTTCTTC.